This entry concerns a single T cell receptor (beta chain). The data are from a study of T cells expressing NK-cell markers. TCRdb reanalyzed the 5' RACE reads and collapses them to one entry per CDR3 protein, without DNA. Its clone listing holds about 110,000 distinct CDR3 sequences. Sequencing used blood T cells: a sorted CD56 or NKG2C T cell subset, CD4+ or CD8+ T cells, or bulk PBMC T cells (not recorded which). This TCR was sampled from a woman aged 18-69 years in good health.

The CDR3 spells CSARDYERIAGANNEQFF. This rearrangement joins TRBV20-1 to TRBJ2-1; TCRdb returns TRBD2, unconfirmable since there is no DNA. Germline CDR1 is DFQATT and CDR2 is SNEGSKA (reference sequence). The CDR3 runs to 18 residues.